The 23 T cell receptor beta chains below all came from one sample that was sequenced in a study of metastatic and nonmetastatic thyroid tumors. Every patient was untreated before thyroid surgery. TCRdb re-called clones from the PCR reads using MiXCR. Seen here are more than 50,000 clones, roughly 20% observed once, and the top ten hold 4% to 5%. Sequences were obtained from blood. These TCRs come from a female donor with papillary thyroid cancer or a benign thyroid nodule (not recorded which). Some clones in this sample may be carry-over from other donors' samples.

The sample holds one count of this clone. The chain uses TRBV30 and TRBJ1-2; D gene unclear. Germline V gene sequence: CDR1 GTSNPN, CDR2 SVGIG (reference sequence). The CDR3 has 13 amino acids. Trimming left V 4 bases short and J 8 bases short, with 17 bases between. The DNA for the CDR3 is TGTGCCTGGAACACCCGGGCCCAAGGAGGCTACACCTTC. It yields the protein CAWNTRAQGGYTF. Drawing the rest from reference TRBV30 and TRBJ1-2, the complete variable domain is SQTIHQWPATLVQPVGSPLSLECTVEGTSNPNLYWYRQAAGRGLQLLFYSVGIGQISSEVPQNLSASRPQDRQFILSSKKLLLSDSGFYLCAWNTRAQGGYTFGSGTRLTVV.

This clone was recorded many times. The V call is TRBV2, the J call TRBJ1-2; D unclear. V was cut by 1 base and J by 3 bases, with 12 bases left in between. The CDR3 consists of 15 residues. Germline CDR1 SNHLY, CDR2 FYNNEI. CDR3 in amino acids: CASSEDSVLDYGYTF. Written as DNA, the CDR3 is TGTGCCAGCAGTGAAGATTCGGTTCTGGACTATGGCTACACCTTC.

Notes on this clone: A read error may explain this, as a much larger clone is one base away. Other DNA sequences in the same sample also yield this CDR3. This sequence joins TRBV20-1 and TRBJ1-1, with 9 bases identical to TRBD1. The germline gives CDR1 DFQATT, CDR2 SNEGSKA (reference sequence). The CDR3 has 15 amino acids. CDR3 sequence (DNA): TGCAGTGCTAGCTACAGGGGGCGCGGGAACACTGAGGCTTTCTTT. It codes for CSASYRGRGNTEAFF.

This clone appeared many times. J is TRBJ1-6 and V is TRBV9; tentative D call: TRBD1 (6 bases). Trimming took off 4 bases at V and 9 bases at J, with 14 bases between the two ends. This CDR3 contains 14 residues. The germline V gene encodes CDR1 SGDLS and CDR2 YYNGEE. CDR3 sequence reads: CASSQTGGSSPLHF. In DNA, the CDR3 is TGTGCCAGCAGCCAGACAGGAGGTAGTTCACCCCTCCACTTT.

As regards this clone: The junction does not match germline at one end; this may be a read error. The J gene is TRBJ1-1, the V gene TRBV5-1, with 11 positions matching TRBD1. The length of the CDR3 is 15 residues. The germline V gene encodes CDR1 SGHRS and CDR2 YFSETQ. The DNA of the CDR3 is TGCGCCGGCAGCTCGGGGACAGGGGGTAGTACTGAAGCTTTCTTT. It encodes CAGSSGTGGSTEAFF.

This clone was counted only a few times. As DNA, the CDR3 is TGCAGTGCTCCATCGGGACGCCTCGCCTACGAGCAGTACTTC. Translated: CSAPSGRLAYEQYF. The chain joins TRBV20-1 to TRBJ2-7; perhaps D is TRBD1 or TRBD2 (5 bases each). The CDR3 length is 14 residues. Trimming cost V 5 bases and J 2 bases, with 16 bases left between them. CDR1 and CDR2 (germline): DFQATT, SNEGSKA (reference sequence).

On this clone: The junction and the germline gene differ at one end; a read error may be behind it. This same CDR3 is encoded by further DNA sequences in the sample. The chain joins TRBV5-1 to TRBJ2-6; weak D call: TRBD2 (5 bases). The CDR3 has 15 amino acids. Germline-derived CDR1 and CDR2 are SGHRS and YFSETQ. The DNA of the CDR3 is TGCGCCAGCAGCCTCGACACCGGAGGTGCCAACGTCCTTACTTTC. Translated: CASSLDTGGANVLTF.

This clone was detected a few times. At one of its ends the junction is not consistent with the germline gene, which may arise from a read error. The J gene is TRBJ1-5, the V gene TRBV6-5; D call uncertain. This CDR3 region has 16 residues. Germline V gene data show CDR1 as MNHEY and CDR2 as SVGAGI. The CDR3 DNA follows: TGTGCCAGCAGTCACTCTTCAGGTGTTAGCAATCAGCCCCAGCATTTT. Translation: CASSHSSGVSNQPQHF.

For this clone: One end of the junction fails to match germline, which may point to a read error. V gene TRBV6-1 combines with J gene TRBJ2-7, with D uncertain. CDR1 and CDR2 from the germline V gene are MNHNS and SASEGT. CDR3 length: 13 residues. This CDR3 reads CTSSEGQLYEQYF. Written as DNA, the CDR3 is TGTACCAGCAGTGAAGGGCAACTCTACGAGCAGTACTTC.

This clone was detected ten times or more. The rearrangement links TRBV2 to TRBJ1-2, with D maybe TRBD1 (5 bases). Germline V gene sequence: CDR1 SNHLY, CDR2 FYNNEI. The V end lost 1 base, the J end lost 5 bases, and 14 bases lay between the germline ends. The CDR3 is 15 residues long. The CDR3 is CASSEVGGRDYGYTF. CDR3 bases: TGTGCCAGCAGTGAAGTGGGGGGAAGGGATTATGGCTACACCTTC.

This clone was counted at least ten times. This chain joins TRBV4-2 and TRBJ2-3; TRBD2 aligns across 13 bases. Germline V gene data show CDR1 as LGHNA and CDR2 as YNFKEQ. V lost 4 bases and J lost 0; bases outside the gene matches: 10. The CDR3 runs 19 residues. In DNA, the CDR3 is TGTGCCAGCAGCCTCGAGTGGGGACTAGCGGGGCCTAGCACAGATACGCAGTATTTT. Protein: CASSLEWGLAGPSTDTQYF.

This clone appeared many times. The V gene is TRBV7-3, the J gene TRBJ2-2; the match to TRBD2 covers 12 bases. The CDR3 length is 15 residues. Per the germline V gene, CDR1 is SGHTA and CDR2 is FQGTGA. After removal of 2 bases from V and 9 bases from J, the junction contained 4 bases not matched to a gene. The CDR3 nucleotides read TGTGCCAGCAGCTTAGGACTAGCGGGATATAGGGAGCTGTTTTTT. Protein: CASSLGLAGYRELFF.

This clone appeared a few times. Just one base apart from a much larger clone, this may be a read error. V gene TRBV2 combines with J gene TRBJ2-2; unclear D gene. Trimming removed 10 bases from V and 1 base from J, with 10 bases in between. Germline CDR1 is SNHLY and CDR2 is FYNNEI. CDR3 length: 13 amino acids. As DNA, the CDR3 is TGTGCCATCAGCCGACAGAACACCGGGGAGCTGTTTTTT. Its translation is CAISRQNTGELFF.

The V gene is TRBV5-1, the J gene TRBJ2-3, with 9 bases identical to TRBD2. Germline loops: CDR1 SGHRS, CDR2 YFSETQ. V gave up 2 bases and J gave up 5 bases; unmatched junction bases: 6. The CDR3 covers 15 residues. The CDR3 sequence: CASSFSGSRVDTQYF. As DNA, the CDR3 is TGCGCCAGCAGCTTTAGCGGGAGTCGGGTAGATACGCAGTATTTT.

As for this clone: A clone one base away is much larger, so this may be a read error. The chain couples TRBV5-1 to TRBJ2-1, with no clear D. Germline V CDR1 and CDR2: SGHRS, YFSETQ. CDR3 size: 12 residues. V was trimmed by 5 bases and J by 6 bases, leaving 9 bases between them. The CDR3 nucleotides are TGCGCCAGCAGATTGACTCGCAATGAGCAGTTCTTC. This codes for CASRLTRNEQFF.

Concerning this clone itself: Since a much larger clone is just one base distant, this may be a read error. V gene TRBV5-1 combines with J gene TRBJ1-5; D unclear. This CDR3 is built from 15 residues. V dropped 0 bases and J dropped 2 bases, with 9 bases sitting between them. Germline values: CDR1 SGHRS, CDR2 YFSETQ. The CDR3 here is CASSLGHSGNQPQHF. The CDR3 DNA reads TGCGCCAGCAGCTTGGGACACAGTGGCAATCAGCCCCAGCATTTT.

This clone was seen at least ten times. This specimen includes other DNA sequences encoding the same CDR3. J is TRBJ2-1 and V is TRBV18; D is possibly TRBD2 (5 bases). The CDR3 extends over 15 amino acids. In germline, CDR1 is KGHSH, CDR2 LQKENI. The germline V and J ends were trimmed by 1 base and 5 bases, with 12 bases remaining between them. The CDR3 loop is CASSPRQTNNNEQFF. CDR3 coding DNA: TGTGCCAGCTCACCACGGCAGACTAATAACAATGAGCAGTTCTTC.

The chain uses TRBV4-1 and TRBJ2-7; D gene ambiguous. The CDR3 loop spans 17 amino acids. Trimming pared 4 bases from V and 0 bases from J, leaving 19 bases between. CDR1 is MGHRA and CDR2 is YSYEKL in the germline V gene. CDR3 bases: TGCGCCAGCAGCCCCAAGGGCATAGAGGAAAGCTCCTACGAGCAGTACTTC. Protein sequence: CASSPKGIEESSYEQYF.

This clone was found many times. The chain couples TRBV30 to TRBJ2-5, with a possible D match to TRBD2 (5 bases). Trimming left V 4 bases short and J 5 bases short, with 14 bases between. The CDR3 extends over 13 amino acids. CDR1 GTSNPN and CDR2 SVGIG come from the germline V gene (reference sequence). CDR3 sequence (DNA): TGTGCCTGGAACCCCTACGAGCGGGAGACCCAGTACTTC. Its translation is CAWNPYERETQYF.

This clone was detected ten times or more. The chain employs TRBV29-1 and TRBJ2-1; D gene unclear. Deletions cut 7 bases from V and 4 bases from J, with 5 bases between. CDR3 length: 10 residues. From germline, CDR1 is SQVTM and CDR2 ANQGSEA. The chain's CDR3 is CSGWYNEQFF. The CDR3 bases are TGCAGCGGTTGGTACAATGAGCAGTTCTTC.

The genes are TRBV20-1 and TRBJ1-5; TRBD1 matches at 10 bases. V lost 1 base to trimming and J lost 3 bases; unmatched junction nucleotides: 15. CDR3 length equals 19 residues. Germline V gene lookup returns CDR1 DFQATT and CDR2 SNEGSKA (reference sequence). CDR3 bases: TGCAGTGCTAGAGGGGGAGGGACAGGGGTCGCGCGAGTCAATCAGCCCCAGCATTTT. This codes for CSARGGGTGVARVNQPQHF.

In this sample, this clone turned up many times. A read error is possible here, since a much larger clone lies one base away. The sample contains more than one DNA sequence encoding this CDR3. The chain joins TRBV15 to TRBJ2-1, with D unclear. The V end was cut by 6 bases, the J end by 4 bases, with 16 bases between. Germline CDR1 LNHNV, CDR2 YYDKDF (reference sequence). CDR3 length: 15 residues. DNA for the CDR3: TGTGCCACCAGGGGTGGGTTGAGCTCTTACAATGAGCAGTTCTTC. Translation gives CATRGGLSSYNEQFF. Filled out from reference TRBV15 and TRBJ2-1, the complete variable domain reads DAMVIQNPRYQVTQFGKPVTLSCSQTLNHNVMYWYQQKSSQAPKLLFHYYDKDFNNEADTPDNFQSRRPNTSFCFLDIRSPGLGDTAMYLCATRGGLSSYNEQFFGPGTRLTVL.

This clone has at least ten counts. V is TRBV28 and J is TRBJ2-7; maybe TRBD1 (6 bases). Trimming cost V 7 bases and J 6 bases, with 19 bases left between them. The CDR3 spans 14 residues. Germline CDR1 and CDR2: MDHEN and SYDVKM. CDR3 residues: CASTLRDMLREQYF. DNA of the CDR3: TGTGCCAGCACCCTTCGGGACATGCTTCGCGAGCAGTACTTC.